Presented here are 16 T cell receptor beta chains from one specimen sequenced in a study of blood T cell repertoires in COVID-19 (dated by TCRdb to the early 2020s). Receptor amplification or capture employed the immunoSEQ multiplex PCR assay. TCRdb limited this immuneACCESS table to in-frame rearrangements with V and J called. A share of clones is missing; checked studies link under half to unresolved V genes, and the rest is unexplained. The sample table holds approximately 220,000 clones, of which roughly 85% were seen once. 2.9% of the sample goes to the ten largest clones. Sequenced input: peripheral blood. The source is a man over 45 who had recovered from COVID-19.

The chain uses TRBV6-5 and TRBJ2-1, with a tentative D call TRBD1 (6 bases). The CDR3 sequence is 15 residues long. CDR1 is MNHEY and CDR2 is SVGAGI in the germline V gene. The V and J ends lost 6 bases and 2 bases respectively, with 14 bases between them. As DNA, the CDR3 is TGTGCCAGCAGCCCCGGACAGTGGGCCTACAATGAGCAGTTCTTC. Its translation is CASSPGQWAYNEQFF.

The chain employs TRBV7-9 and TRBJ2-5; 7 positions agree with TRBD1. Germline CDR1 reads SEHNR; CDR2 reads FQNEAQ (reference sequence). There are 15 residues in the CDR3. The J segment lost 1 base and the V segment lost 5 bases, leaving 7 bases of the junction unmatched. The CDR3 nucleotides read TGTGCCAGCAGCAAGGGACAGAGAACCCAAGAGACCCAGTACTTC. This gives the protein CASSKGQRTQETQYF.

DNA of the CDR3: TGTGCCAGCAGCTTAAGCCTAGCGGGATCCTACGAGCAGTACTTC. It encodes CASSLSLAGSYEQYF. The rearrangement joins TRBV7-8 to TRBJ2-7; the match to TRBD2 covers 9 bases. The germline CDR1 and CDR2 sequences are SGHVS and FQNEAQ. V trimming: 2 bases; J trimming: 1 base; junction bases outside the gene matches: 3. This CDR3 region has 15 residues. Complete variable domain (other parts from reference TRBV7-8 and TRBJ2-7): GAGVSQSPRYKVAKRGQDVALRCDPISGHVSLFWYQQALGQGPEFLTYFQNEAQLDKSGLPSDRFFAERPEGSVSTLKIQRTQQEDSAVYLCASSLSLAGSYEQYFGPGTRLTVT.

V and J are TRBV6-1 and TRBJ2-3, with TRBD2 identical over 9 bases. Germline V gene sequence: CDR1 MNHNS, CDR2 SASEGT. Trimming removed 1 base from V and 6 bases from J; junction bases left unmatched: 5. The CDR3 loop spans 15 amino acids. DNA of the CDR3: TGTGCCAGCAGTGAAGGTAGCGGGAGAAGGGATACGCAGTATTTT. As protein: CASSEGSGRRDTQYF.

The rearrangement uses TRBV12-3 or TRBV12-4 and TRBJ2-7, with D tentatively TRBD2 (6 bases). The CDR3 is made up of 13 amino acids. V lost 3 bases and J lost 2, with 8 bases in between. CDR3 in amino acids: CASSLGEAYEQYF. DNA of the CDR3: TGTGCCAGCAGTTTGGGGGAGGCCTACGAGCAGTACTTC.

Only one count was recorded for this clone. V is TRBV19 and J is TRBJ2-5, with no clear D. Germline lookup yields CDR1 LNHDA and CDR2 SQIVND (reference sequence). This CDR3 comprises 14 residues. Trimming took off 5 bases at V and 3 bases at J, with 13 bases between the two ends. DNA for the CDR3: TGTGCCAGTAGTCACACCCTGGGCAAAGAGACCCAGTACTTC. This sequence encodes CASSHTLGKETQYF. Based on the CDR3 plus reference TRBV19 and TRBJ2-5, the full variable domain is DGGITQSPKYLFRKEGQNVTLSCEQNLNHDAMYWYRQDPGQGLRLIYYSQIVNDFQKGDIAEGYSVSREKKESFPLTVTSAQKNPTAFYLCASSHTLGKETQYFGPGTRLLVL.

The rearrangement joins TRBV27 to TRBJ2-3; 7 bases are shared with TRBD2. CDR1 is MNHEY and CDR2 is SMNVEV in the germline V gene (reference sequence). The V gene end was trimmed by 6 bases and the J gene end by 3 bases; junction bases not matched to a gene: 12. The CDR3 spans 16 residues. The CDR3 protein is CASSPSRLAGTDTQYF. As DNA, the CDR3 is TGTGCCAGCAGCCCATCCCGACTAGCCGGGACAGATACGCAGTATTTT.

The chain is built from TRBV7-2 and TRBJ2-7, with D tentatively TRBD1 (5 bases). Trimming took 7 bases from V and 7 from J, leaving 20 bases between them. Germline V gene sequence: CDR1 SGHTA, CDR2 FQGNSA. There are 14 residues in the CDR3. Here the CDR3 DNA reads TGTGCCAGCACAGATTGGAAGGCCGCAGGGGAGCAGTACTTC. Translated: CASTDWKAAGEQYF.

V usage is TRBV4-1 and J usage is TRBJ1-1, with TRBD1 matching 7 bases. Germline trimming cut 0 bases from V and 1 base from J; bases unmatched to any gene: 5. This CDR3 has 16 amino acids. Germline loops: CDR1 MGHRA, CDR2 YSYEKL. Written as DNA, the CDR3 is TGCGCCAGCAGCCAAGATTCGGCAGGGGGGAACACTGAAGCTTTCTTT. Encoded protein: CASSQDSAGGNTEAFF.

The chain combines TRBV27 with TRBJ2-1; TRBD2 is a possible D gene (6 bases). Germline V lookup: CDR1 MNHEY, CDR2 SMNVEV (reference sequence). The CDR3 sequence is 15 residues long. Trimming shortened V by 2 bases and J by 7 bases, and 15 bases separated the two germline ends. In DNA, the CDR3 is TGTGCCAGCAGTTTACCCGCCCGGGCGGGAAATGAGCAGTTCTTC. Residues: CASSLPARAGNEQFF.

The chain joins TRBV28 to TRBJ2-2; 12 nucleotides align to TRBD1. Germline lookup yields CDR1 MDHEN and CDR2 SYDVKM. J gave up 5 bases and V 6 bases, and 4 bases lay outside the gene matches. The CDR3 consists of 15 residues. The CDR3 reads CASRRDRGPTGELFF. The CDR3 bases are TGTGCCAGCAGGAGGGACAGGGGGCCTACCGGGGAGCTGTTTTTT.

The chain joins TRBV5-1 to TRBJ1-2, with a weak D call TRBD1 (5 bases). The ends were cut back, 4 bases at V and 4 bases at J, with 14 bases in the middle. This CDR3 is 14 amino acids long. CDR1 SGHRS and CDR2 YFSETQ come from the germline V gene. The CDR3 DNA follows: TGCGCCAGCAGCACGGGGGGAGGCATCTATGGCTACACCTTC. It is translated as CASSTGGGIYGYTF. Full variable domain (rest looked up from reference TRBV5-1 and TRBJ1-2): KAGVTQTPRYLIKTRGQQVTLSCSPISGHRSVSWYQQTPGQGLQFLFEYFSETQRNKGNFPGRFSGRQFSNSRSEMNVSTLELGDSALYLCASSTGGGIYGYTFGSGTRLTVV.

The CDR3 protein is CASSLSRDYGYTF. As DNA, the CDR3 is TGTGCCAGCAGCTTAAGCCGGGACTATGGCTACACCTTC. The chain has TRBV6-5 and TRBJ1-2, with D unresolved. The germline gives CDR1 MNHEY, CDR2 SVGAGI. The CDR3 has 13 residues. V dropped 6 bases and J dropped 3 bases, with 11 bases sitting between them.

V usage is TRBV9 and J usage is TRBJ2-5; TRBD2 agrees at 13 bases. Germline V gene sequence: CDR1 SGDLS, CDR2 YYNGEE. There are 19 residues in the CDR3. The V and J ends lost 0 bases and 1 base, in that order; junction bases with no gene match: 9. DNA of the CDR3: TGTGCCAGCAGCGTAGGTAGGACTAGCGGGAGAGAGGTCCAAGAGACCCAGTACTTC. The encoded protein is CASSVGRTSGREVQETQYF.

The rearrangement uses TRBV28 and TRBJ2-3; 11 bases agree with TRBD2. The CDR3 sequence is 17 residues long. Trimming at V came to 1 base and at J to 4 bases, leaving 7 bases not matched to a gene. Germline CDR1 reads MDHEN; CDR2 reads SYDVKM. In nucleotides, the CDR3 is TGTGCCAGCAGTTTATTCACTAGCGGGAGTGAGTCAGATACGCAGTATTTT. It encodes CASSLFTSGSESDTQYF. The full variable domain, in which reference TRBV28 and TRBJ2-3 provide the parts outside the CDR3, is DVKVTQSSRYLVKRTGEKVFLECVQDMDHENMFWYRQDPGLGLRLIYFSYDVKMKEKGDIPEGYSVSREKKERFSLILESASTNQTSMYLCASSLFTSGSESDTQYFGPGTRLTVL.

This clone was observed a few times. This chain joins TRBV10-1 and TRBJ2-3; 8 positions match TRBD1. Germline CDR1 WNHNN, CDR2 SYGVQD (reference sequence). The CDR3 runs to 14 residues. Unmatched junction bases numbered 6, after V lost 5 bases and J lost 5 bases. CDR3 sequence: CASSRQGARDTQYF. In DNA, the CDR3 is TGCGCCAGCAGTAGGCAGGGGGCAAGAGATACGCAGTATTTT.